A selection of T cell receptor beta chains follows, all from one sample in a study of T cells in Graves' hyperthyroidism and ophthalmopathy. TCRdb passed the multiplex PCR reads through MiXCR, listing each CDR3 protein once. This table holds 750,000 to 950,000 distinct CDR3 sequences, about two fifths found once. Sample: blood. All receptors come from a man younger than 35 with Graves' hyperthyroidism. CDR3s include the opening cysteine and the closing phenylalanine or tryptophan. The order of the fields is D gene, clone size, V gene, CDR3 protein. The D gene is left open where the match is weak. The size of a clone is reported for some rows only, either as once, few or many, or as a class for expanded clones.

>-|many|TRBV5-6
CASSLVDETEAFF
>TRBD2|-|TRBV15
CATSRFSAGLAGGQETQYF
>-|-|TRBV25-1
CASSLAGVGNTEAFF
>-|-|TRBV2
CASGGLLNTEAFF
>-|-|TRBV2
CASDSTGGTYEQYF
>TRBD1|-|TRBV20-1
CSARDRAGDYGYTF
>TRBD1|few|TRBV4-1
CASSIPGTGAPGYTF
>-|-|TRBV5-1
CASSYPANTGELFF
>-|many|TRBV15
CATSPDGTEAFF
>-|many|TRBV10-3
CASSVMASSNQPQHF
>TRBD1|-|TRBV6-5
CASSSLGQAYNSPLHF
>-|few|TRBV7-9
CASSSGTDTQYF
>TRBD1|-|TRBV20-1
CSAPMGGTGGFIGNQPQHF
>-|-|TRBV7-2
CASSWTGHLNTEAFF
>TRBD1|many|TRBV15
CATSDRGREAFF
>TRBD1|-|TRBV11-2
CASSHLTGDNSPLHF
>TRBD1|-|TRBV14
CASSPRGRTGVYSPLHF
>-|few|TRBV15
CATSTDRGGANVLTF
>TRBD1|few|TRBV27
CASRLTGAYSNQPQHF
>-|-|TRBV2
CASSEGVRSYEQYF
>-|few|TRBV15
CATSRSSPTGFQETQYF
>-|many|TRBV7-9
CASSLGQNYGYTF
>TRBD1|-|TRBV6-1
CASSFSQGKVETQYF
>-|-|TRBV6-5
CASSLGTPLGYTF
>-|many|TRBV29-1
CSVDPGLGAFF
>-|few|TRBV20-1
CSAISGWDTGELFF
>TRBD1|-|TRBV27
CASGQGYSYEQYF
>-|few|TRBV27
CASSLYEAAEKLFF
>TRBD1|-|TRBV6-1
CASPLTTGVFETQYF